These T cell receptor beta chains were read from a single sample in a study of identical twins. TCRdb reprocessed the 5' RACE reads with MiXCR, giving one entry per CDR3 protein. The sample includes about 340,000 distinct CDR3 sequences, roughly an eighth of them seen just once. These data are also associated with another study on yellow fever vaccine responses in identical twins.

Sequencing was done on a sample of CD8+ T cells sorted from blood. Receptors originate from a woman younger than 30 in good health. CDR3s include the opening cysteine and the closing phenylalanine or tryptophan. Each record gives: clone size, V gene, J gene, D gene, CDR3 DNA, CDR3 protein. The D gene is left open where the match is weak. Only some rows state a clone size, as once, few, many or a class for expanded clones.

>few|TRBV5-5|TRBJ1-6|TRBD1
TGTGCCAGCAGCCCTACAGGGGGCTGGAATTCACCCCTCCACTTT
CASSPTGGWNSPLHF
>few|TRBV2|TRBJ2-1|-
TGTGCCAGCAGTGAAGGGGAGACGAGCTCCTACAATGAGCAGTTCTTC
CASSEGETSSYNEQFF
>-|TRBV10-1|TRBJ2-1|TRBD2
TGCGCCAGCAGTGCTGAACTAGCGGGGTACAATGAGCAGTTCTTC
CASSAELAGYNEQFF
>-|TRBV15|TRBJ2-5|-
TGTGCCACCAGCCCGGACACGTACCAAGAGACCCAGTACTTC
CATSPDTYQETQYF
>-|TRBV6-1|TRBJ2-5|-
TGTGCCAGCAGTGGTTACCCCCCCCTTGGCCAAGAGACCCAGTACTTC
CASSGYPPLGQETQYF
>few|TRBV7-9|TRBJ1-4|TRBD1
TGTGCCAGCAGCGCTACAGGGGGCATAAGTGAAAAACTGTTTTTT
CASSATGGISEKLFF
>-|TRBV6-2/TRBV6-3|TRBJ1-5|-
TGTGCCAGCAGTTACGGGAGGGTTCAGCCCCAGCATTTT
CASSYGRVQPQHF
>few|TRBV11-2|TRBJ1-1|-
TGTGCCAGCAGCTTAGATCCTTCAGGGCGTAACACTGAAGCTTTCTTT
CASSLDPSGRNTEAFF
>few|TRBV12-3/TRBV12-4|TRBJ2-1|-
TGTGCCAGCAGTCCCAGTAGCCCTCGGGTCTCCTACAATGAGCAGTTCTTC
CASSPSSPRVSYNEQFF
>few|TRBV9|TRBJ1-5|-
TGTGCCAGCAGCGTAGAGGGGGGGGCAGATCAGCCCCAGCATTTT
CASSVEGGADQPQHF
>-|TRBV20-1|TRBJ2-7|TRBD2
TGCAGTGCCAACCCCGGACTAGCGGACACCTACGAGCAGTACTTC
CSANPGLADTYEQYF
>-|TRBV5-1|TRBJ1-2|-
TGCGCCAGCAGCTTGGTGGCCGGGAACTATGGCTACACCTTC
CASSLVAGNYGYTF
>few|TRBV5-6|TRBJ1-2|-
TGTGCCAGCAGCCCTGGGCAGCCCACAGCTAACTATGGCTACACCTTC
CASSPGQPTANYGYTF
>many|TRBV7-9|TRBJ2-7|TRBD1
TGTGCCAGCAGCACTCCCCGGACAGGGTTTGACGAGCAGTACTTC
CASSTPRTGFDEQYF
>many|TRBV5-1|TRBJ2-5|-
TGCGCCAGCAGCTTGACCCTCCCCCGGACAGTACCGGAGACCCAGTACTTC
CASSLTLPRTVPETQYF
>-|TRBV3-1|TRBJ2-2|-
TGTGCCAGCACGGGGGCTACGAACACCGGGGAGCTGTTTTTT
CASTGATNTGELFF
>-|TRBV2|TRBJ2-7|TRBD2
TGTGCCAGCAGCCCCTTTTTGGGACTAGCGGGAGACGAGCAGTACTTC
CASSPFLGLAGDEQYF
>few|TRBV28|TRBJ1-2|TRBD1
TGTGCCAGCAGTTTCCCACAGGGGAGGGAGGCTAACTATGGCTACACCTTC
CASSFPQGREANYGYTF
>many|TRBV11-2|TRBJ1-1|TRBD1
TGTGCCAGCAGCTTAAATAACCAGGGGGTCATGAACACTGAAGCTTTCTTT
CASSLNNQGVMNTEAFF
>-|TRBV2|TRBJ1-1|TRBD1
TGTGCCAGTATGGACAGGGGGAACACTGAAGCTTTCTTT
CASMDRGNTEAFF
>-|TRBV3-1|TRBJ1-1|TRBD1
TGTGCCAGCAGCCAAGGGAGGGGGCCTAACACTGAAGCTTTCTTT
CASSQGRGPNTEAFF
>many|TRBV6-4|TRBJ2-3|TRBD2
TGTGCCAGCAGTGACTCAGCGGGAGGAGGCTCAGATACGCAGTATTTT
CASSDSAGGGSDTQYF
>few|TRBV11-3|TRBJ2-2|TRBD1
TGTGCCAGCAGCACCAGGGACAGGGACGACAACGGGGAGCTGTTTTTT
CASSTRDRDDNGELFF
>few|TRBV20-1|TRBJ2-2|-
TGCAGTGCAATAGCCTATAGCCTAAACACCGGGGAGCTGTTTTTT
CSAIAYSLNTGELFF
>-|TRBV4-1|TRBJ2-5|TRBD1
TGCGCCAGCAGCCTCAGACGGACAGGCTCATCAGTGGAGACCCAGTACTTC
CASSLRRTGSSVETQYF
>-|TRBV19|TRBJ2-5|TRBD2
TGTGCCAGTAGTATCCGGACTAGCGGGGGGCACGAGGAGACCCAGTACTTC
CASSIRTSGGHEETQYF
>-|TRBV28|TRBJ2-3|TRBD2
TGTGCCAGCAGTTTGTCCACTAGCGGGGGGGCGTTAGATACGCAGTATTTT
CASSLSTSGGALDTQYF
>few|TRBV7-2|TRBJ2-7|-
TGTGCCAGCAGCTTAGCAGGGCTGAACGACGAGCAGTACTTC
CASSLAGLNDEQYF
>-|TRBV7-9|TRBJ2-2|-
TGTGCCAGCAGCCCACCTCTGGGGTCCACCGGGGAGCTGTTTTTT
CASSPPLGSTGELFF
>-|TRBV9|TRBJ2-3|-
TGTGCCAGCAGCGTAGGGCAGGGGATTGGGGATAGGGATACGCAGTATTTT
CASSVGQGIGDRDTQYF
>-|TRBV7-9|TRBJ1-1|-
TGTGCCAGCAGTCCCCCGGCGGGCCTGAACACTGAAGCTTTCTTT
CASSPPAGLNTEAFF
>-|TRBV28|TRBJ2-2|-
TGTGCCAGCAGCTTAACCCCCACCGGGGGAGCGAACACCGGGGAGCTGTTTTTT
CASSLTPTGGANTGELFF
>few|TRBV12-2|TRBJ2-2|-
TGTGCAAGTCGCTTTGTGGTGGGGACGACGAACACCGGGGAGCTGTTTTTT
CASRFVVGTTNTGELFF
>few|TRBV15|TRBJ2-1|TRBD1
TGTGCCACCAGCAGAAGGGGGCAGCTGAGCTCCTACAATGAGCAGTTCTTC
CATSRRGQLSSYNEQFF
>-|TRBV7-8|TRBJ2-5|-
TGTGCCAGCAGCTTAAGGGGTGTCGGGGGGCCCCAAGAGACCCAGTACTTC
CASSLRGVGGPQETQYF
>few|TRBV6-1|TRBJ1-1|-
TGTGCCAGCAGTGAACCCCCAGCTTTCTTT
CASSEPPAFF
>-|TRBV7-9|TRBJ2-2|-
TGTGCCAGCCATAAGGACACCGGGGAGCTGTTTTTT
CASHKDTGELFF
>few|TRBV11-3|TRBJ2-1|-
TGTGCCAGCAGCTGGGCCAGCGGCTCACTAAGCTCCTACAATGAGCAGTTCTTC
CASSWASGSLSSYNEQFF
>few|TRBV7-8|TRBJ1-1|-
TGTGCCAGCAGCCCAGACCCAGCGGGTGAGGCTGAAGCTTTCTTT
CASSPDPAGEAEAFF
>many|TRBV5-1|TRBJ1-1|TRBD1
TGCGCCAGCAGCCCCCGATCGACAGGGGGTGGGCTGAGCACTGAAGCTTTCTTT
CASSPRSTGGGLSTEAFF
>-|TRBV18|TRBJ2-7|TRBD2
TGTGCCAGCTCACCAGTGGTCGGCGGGAGGACTGACGAGCAGTACTTC
CASSPVVGGRTDEQYF
>many|TRBV29-1|TRBJ2-7|TRBD2
TGCAGCGTTGAAGAACTGACCCTCCCAGCGGGATCCTACGAGCAGTACTTC
CSVEELTLPAGSYEQYF
>many|TRBV20-1|TRBJ1-1|-
TGCAGTGCTAGGAAAACACCGAACACTGAAGCTTTCTTT
CSARKTPNTEAFF
>-|TRBV3-1|TRBJ2-1|-
TGTGCCAGCAGCCAAGATTCGGAGCAGTTCTTC
CASSQDSEQFF
>few|TRBV14|TRBJ2-1|-
TGTGCCAGCAGGGAGAGCCCAGGCCACTACAATGAGCAGTTCTTC
CASRESPGHYNEQFF
>-|TRBV2|TRBJ1-2|TRBD1
TGTGCCAGCAGGCTGACAGGGGGGGCCAACTATGGCTACACCTTC
CASRLTGGANYGYTF
>-|TRBV11-2|TRBJ2-1|-
TGTGCCATCGGGACTCCCTCCGGATATGAGCAGTTCTTC
CAIGTPSGYEQFF